This T cell receptor (beta chain) was retrieved from a study of blood T cell repertoires in COVID-19. Study context: Samples taken during acute and convalescent COVID-19 were collected in the United States, Italy and Spain. T cells, B-cell-depleted T cells, or PBMCs supplied cDNA or gDNA.

Measured with immunoSEQ multiplex PCR; TCRdb has only the in-frame clones, and not every one. Of tens of thousands of clones listed, 83% are singletons. Deletions cut 4 bases from V and 3 bases from J, with 16 bases between. The CDR3 loop spans 15 amino acids. In germline, CDR1 is SGHDT, CDR2 YYEEEE. Input material: peripheral blood. J is TRBJ1-2 and V is TRBV5-6, with no clear D. The receptor was isolated from a young man with COVID-19, enrolled during active disease. The CDR3 here is CASSQEVGVDYGYTF. DNA for the CDR3: TGTGCCAGCAGCCAGGAGGTCGGAGTTGACTATGGCTACACCTTC.